This T cell receptor beta chain appears in the sequencing data of a study of regulatory T cells in long-lasting Graves disease. Study results and limitations: Persistent disease showed a preference for TRBV28, TRBJ1-2 and TRBJ2-5. Whereas new patients shared 950 to 1,000 public clonotypes, persistent patients shared more, at approximately 2,500.

Between the trimmed V and J ends, which lost 10 bases and 0 bases, there was a span of 10 bases. CDR1 is ENHRY and CDR2 is SYGVKD in the germline V gene. The CDR3 runs 12 residues. Arm-PCR with iRepertoire HTBI primers amplified the CDR3 regions for these TCR beta libraries. Using its own MiXCR run on the multiplex PCR reads, TCRdb lists one record per CDR3 protein. Of almost 350,000 distinct CDR3 sequences in the sample, less than 20% are singletons; the top ten hold less than 35%. This clonotype was picked up a small number of times. Its antigen is unidentified. The time point denotes: persistent/refractory GD, antithyroid drugs over 5 years with positive TRAb. With RNA extracted from PBMCs as input, the TCR library was made. Graves' disease was diagnosed by American Thyroid Association guidelines. Each patient gave around 8.1 milliliters of EDTA-anticoagulated peripheral blood.

The TCR originated in a female donor with Graves disease. The sample was peripheral blood mononuclear cells (PBMCs), taken when the disease was refractory, from a patient treated with antithyroid drugs. This rearrangement joins TRBV10-3 to TRBJ2-7, with TRBD1 as a possible D gene (6 bases). CDR3 nucleotides: TGTGCCACCGCAGGGGACTCCTACGAGCAGTACTTC. Its translation is CATAGDSYEQYF.